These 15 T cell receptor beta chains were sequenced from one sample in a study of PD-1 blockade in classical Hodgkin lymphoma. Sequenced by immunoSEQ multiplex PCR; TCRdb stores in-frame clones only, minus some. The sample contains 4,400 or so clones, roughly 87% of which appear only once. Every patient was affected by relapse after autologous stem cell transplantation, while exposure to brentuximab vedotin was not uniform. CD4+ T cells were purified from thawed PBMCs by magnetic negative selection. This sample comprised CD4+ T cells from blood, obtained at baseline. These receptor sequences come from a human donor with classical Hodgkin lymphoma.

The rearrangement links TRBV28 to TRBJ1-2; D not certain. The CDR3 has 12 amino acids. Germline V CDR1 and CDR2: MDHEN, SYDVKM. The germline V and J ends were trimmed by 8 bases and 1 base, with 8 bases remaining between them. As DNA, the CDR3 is TGTGCCAGCCTAACCCTTAACTATGGCTACACCTTC. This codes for CASLTLNYGYTF.

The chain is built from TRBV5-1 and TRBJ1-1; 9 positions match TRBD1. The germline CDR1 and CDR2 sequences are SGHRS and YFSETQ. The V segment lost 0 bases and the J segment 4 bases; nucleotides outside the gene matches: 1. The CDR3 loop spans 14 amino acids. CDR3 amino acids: CASSLGDRVTEAFF. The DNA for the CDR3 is TGCGCCAGCAGCTTGGGGGACAGGGTCACTGAAGCTTTCTTT.

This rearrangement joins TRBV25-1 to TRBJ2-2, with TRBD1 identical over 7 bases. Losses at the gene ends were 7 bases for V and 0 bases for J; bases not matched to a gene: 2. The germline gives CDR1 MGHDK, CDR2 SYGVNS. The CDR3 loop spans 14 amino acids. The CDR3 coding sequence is TGTGCCAGCAATGACAGGGCGAACACCGGGGAGCTGTTTTTT. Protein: CASNDRANTGELFF.

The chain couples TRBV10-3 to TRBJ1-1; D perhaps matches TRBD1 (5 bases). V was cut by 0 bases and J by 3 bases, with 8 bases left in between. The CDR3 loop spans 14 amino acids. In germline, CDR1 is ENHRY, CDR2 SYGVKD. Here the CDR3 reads CAISESRGDTEAFF. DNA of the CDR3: TGTGCCATCAGTGAGTCGAGAGGGGACACTGAAGCTTTCTTT.

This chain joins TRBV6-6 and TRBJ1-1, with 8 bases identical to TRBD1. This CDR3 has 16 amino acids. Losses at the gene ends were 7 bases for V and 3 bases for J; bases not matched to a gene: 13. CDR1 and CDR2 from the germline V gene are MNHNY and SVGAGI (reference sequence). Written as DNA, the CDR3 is TGTGCCAGCACCACAGGGGGGCAGTGGGGGGACACTGAAGCTTTCTTT. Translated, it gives CASTTGGQWGDTEAFF.

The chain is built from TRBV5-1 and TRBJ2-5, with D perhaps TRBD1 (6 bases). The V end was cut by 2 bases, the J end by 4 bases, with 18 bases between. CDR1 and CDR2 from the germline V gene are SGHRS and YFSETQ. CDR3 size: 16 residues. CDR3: CASSLFGQGNSETQYF. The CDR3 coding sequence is TGCGCCAGCAGCTTATTCGGCCAGGGGAATTCAGAGACCCAGTACTTC.

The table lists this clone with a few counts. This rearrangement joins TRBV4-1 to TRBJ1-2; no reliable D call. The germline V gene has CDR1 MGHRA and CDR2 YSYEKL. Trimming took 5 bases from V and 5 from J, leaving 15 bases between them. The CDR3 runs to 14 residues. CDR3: CASSSADGSYGYTF. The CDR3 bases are TGCGCCAGCAGCTCCGCGGACGGCTCTTATGGCTACACCTTC.

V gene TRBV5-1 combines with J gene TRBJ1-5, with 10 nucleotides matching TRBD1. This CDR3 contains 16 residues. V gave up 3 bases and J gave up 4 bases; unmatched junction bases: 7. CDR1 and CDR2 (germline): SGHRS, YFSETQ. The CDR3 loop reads CASSSGTGALNQPQHF. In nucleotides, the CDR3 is TGCGCCAGCAGCTCTGGGACAGGGGCCCTTAATCAGCCCCAGCATTTT.

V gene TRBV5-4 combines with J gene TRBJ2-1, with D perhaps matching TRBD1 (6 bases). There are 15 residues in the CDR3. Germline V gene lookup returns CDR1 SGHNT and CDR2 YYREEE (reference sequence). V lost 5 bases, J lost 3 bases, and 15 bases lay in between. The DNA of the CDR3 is TGTGCCAGCAGTTTCCTCCCGACAGGCTACAATGAGCAGTTCTTC. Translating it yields CASSFLPTGYNEQFF.

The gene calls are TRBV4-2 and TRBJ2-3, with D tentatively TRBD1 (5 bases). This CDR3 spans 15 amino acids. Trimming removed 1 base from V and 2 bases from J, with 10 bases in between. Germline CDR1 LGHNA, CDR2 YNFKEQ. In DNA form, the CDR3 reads TGTGCCAGCAGCCAAGTAAAGGGGAACACAGATACGCAGTATTTT. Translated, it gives CASSQVKGNTDTQYF.

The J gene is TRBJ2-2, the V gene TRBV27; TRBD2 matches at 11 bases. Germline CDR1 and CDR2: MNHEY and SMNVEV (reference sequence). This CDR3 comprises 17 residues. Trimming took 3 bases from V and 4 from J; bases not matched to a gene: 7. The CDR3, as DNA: TGTGCCAGCAGTTTCTTTAGCGGGGGGGATACCACCGGGGAGCTGTTTTTT. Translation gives CASSFFSGGDTTGELFF.

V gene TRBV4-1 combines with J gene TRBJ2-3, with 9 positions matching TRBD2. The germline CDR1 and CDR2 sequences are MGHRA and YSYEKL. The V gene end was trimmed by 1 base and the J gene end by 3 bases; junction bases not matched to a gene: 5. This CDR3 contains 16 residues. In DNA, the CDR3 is TGCGCCAGCAGCCAAGGCCTAGCGGGGAGGACAGATACGCAGTATTTT. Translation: CASSQGLAGRTDTQYF.

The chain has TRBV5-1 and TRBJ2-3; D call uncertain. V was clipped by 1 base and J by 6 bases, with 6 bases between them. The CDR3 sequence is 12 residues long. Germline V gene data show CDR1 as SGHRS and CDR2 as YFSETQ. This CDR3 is CASSLLTDTQYF. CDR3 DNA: TGCGCCAGCAGCTTGTTAACTGATACGCAGTATTTT.

This CDR3 reads CASSLEGDAPGELFF. The CDR3 DNA reads as TGCGCCAGCAGCTTGGAAGGGGATGCTCCCGGGGAGCTGTTTTTT. This rearrangement joins TRBV5-1 to TRBJ2-2, with D maybe TRBD1 (5 bases). Trimming left V 0 bases short and J 6 bases short, with 12 bases between. Germline CDR1 SGHRS, CDR2 YFSETQ. The CDR3 is 15 amino acids.

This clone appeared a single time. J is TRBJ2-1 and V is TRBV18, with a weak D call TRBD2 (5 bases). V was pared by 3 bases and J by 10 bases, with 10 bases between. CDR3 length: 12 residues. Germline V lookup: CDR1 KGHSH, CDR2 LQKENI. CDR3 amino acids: CASSPLPGEQFF. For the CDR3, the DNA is TGTGCCAGCTCACCCTTACCGGGAGAGCAGTTCTTC. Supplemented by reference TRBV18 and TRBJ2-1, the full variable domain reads NAGVMQNPRHLVRRRGQEARLRCSPMKGHSHVYWYRQLPEEGLKFMVYLQKENIIDESGMPKERFSAEFPKEGPSILRIQQVVRGDSAAYFCASSPLPGEQFFGPGTRLTVL.